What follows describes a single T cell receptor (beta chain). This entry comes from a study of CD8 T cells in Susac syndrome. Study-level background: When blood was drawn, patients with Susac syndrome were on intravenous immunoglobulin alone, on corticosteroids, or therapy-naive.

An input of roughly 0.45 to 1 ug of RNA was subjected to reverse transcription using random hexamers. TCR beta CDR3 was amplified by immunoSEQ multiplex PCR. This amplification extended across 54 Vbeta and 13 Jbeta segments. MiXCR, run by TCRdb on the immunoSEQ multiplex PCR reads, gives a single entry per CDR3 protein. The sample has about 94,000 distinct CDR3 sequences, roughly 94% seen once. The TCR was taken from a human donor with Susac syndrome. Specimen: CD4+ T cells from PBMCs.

This CDR3 is CASRATGGTEAFF. As DNA, the CDR3 is TGTGCCAGCAGGGCTACAGGGGGTACTGAAGCTTTCTTT. This chain links TRBV9 with TRBJ1-1; TRBD1 matches 8 bases. V shed 5 bases, J shed 5 bases, and the junction held 5 bases outside the gene matches. The CDR3 has 13 amino acids. Germline V gene lookup returns CDR1 SGDLS and CDR2 YYNGEE.